The clone carrying this T cell receptor beta chain was found once. Its antigen is still unknown. Everyone who donated was a healthy bone marrow donor. This specimen belongs to a study of cytomegalovirus exposure and HLA in healthy donors. General study findings and limits: Later examination showed HLA-associated TCR beta chains had greater clonal expansion than equally common others. Usually a TCR sequence was rare, but some public TCRs were found in many donors. Only CMV serostatus was available as immune exposure information.

The PCR had 60 Vbeta and 13 Jbeta primers. Using immunoSEQ multiplex PCR, the repertoire was profiled, and TCRdb retains in-frame clones only, with some absent. This table has around 150,000 clones, 60% to 80% appearing once. Material for sequencing was PBMCs. The sequence came from a male donor in good health and CMV-seronegative.

In DNA form, the CDR3 reads TGTGCCAGTAGTATGACAGGGGCCCTATACAATGAGCAGTTCTTC. Amino acid sequence: CASSMTGALYNEQFF. The gene calls are TRBV19 and TRBJ2-1; TRBD1 matches 8 bases. The CDR3 runs 15 residues. CDR1 is LNHDA, CDR2 SQIVND, per germline (reference sequence). J gave up 4 bases and V 3 bases, and 5 bases lay outside the gene matches.